A selection of T cell receptor beta chains follows, all from one sample in a study of chemoradiotherapy in HPV16-positive cancers. Sequencing used immunoSEQ multiplex PCR; TCRdb keeps in-frame clones, though not all of them. In the table there are about 2,900 clones, 80% to 95% of which are singletons. Material: tumor tissue, obtained from a patient who underwent chemoradiotherapy. These TCRs come from a human donor with HPV-associated anogenital cancer. CDR3s leave out the opening cysteine and the closing phenylalanine or tryptophan. A D gene is named only where the DNA matches it firmly. Size is omitted from some rows. Given values are once, few, many or a class for expanded clones.

V gene | D gene | clone size | CDR3 protein
TRBV6-5 | TRBD1 | . | ASRQGDQPQH
TRBV27 | TRBD2 | . | ASRLAGKNEQF
TRBV15 | . | . | ATSRDSGYEQY
TRBV7-6 | . | . | ASSSDSNTEAF
TRBV5-4 | TRBD1 | . | ASGTGTGVTKETQY
TRBV19 | . | . | ASGAGPTEAF
TRBV19 | . | few | ASSTDFQETQY
TRBV7-9 | . | . | ASTLGTGTVGQY
TRBV25-1 | . | . | ASSQEGESSYNEQF
TRBV11-2 | TRBD2 | . | ASSPGLAGGRRDEQF
TRBV7-7 | . | . | ASSRDRNTEAF
TRBV4-3 | . | . | ASSQELQGRYGYT
TRBV30 | . | . | AWSQIWETQY
TRBV7-3 | . | once | ASSPGPSQPQH
TRBV18 | . | . | ASSPRTGTRAEAF
TRBV27 | . | . | ASRDFYNEQF
TRBV19 | TRBD2 | large | ASSILAGQDEQY
TRBV7-2 | . | . | ASSLVGETQY
TRBV7-2 | TRBD1 | . | ASTSGGMTGPLYGYT
TRBV6-5 | . | few | ASSPGSGYEQF
TRBV10-3 | TRBD1 | . | AISPRDSGNTEAF